The present entry profiles one T cell receptor (beta chain) with its context. This specimen belongs to a study of blood T cell repertoires in COVID-19. On the study more broadly: PBMCs, B-cell-depleted T cells, or T cells were the source of the cDNA or gDNA that made up the material.

Trimming took off 6 bases at V and 5 bases at J, with 10 bases between the two ends. The CDR3 runs to 11 residues. The germline V gene has CDR1 SQVTM and CDR2 ANQGSEA. Here immunoSEQ multiplex PCR was the method, and the copy in TCRdb shows in-frame clones only, minus some. The table lists about 200,000 clones, around 79% of them singletons. J is TRBJ2-5 and V is TRBV29-1; no clear D gene. Material for sequencing was peripheral blood. The receptor's source is a woman in her thirties or forties with COVID-19, enrolled during active disease. In nucleotides, the CDR3 is TGCAGCGTACGAGTTACGGAGACCCAGTACTTC. Translating gives CSVRVTETQYF.